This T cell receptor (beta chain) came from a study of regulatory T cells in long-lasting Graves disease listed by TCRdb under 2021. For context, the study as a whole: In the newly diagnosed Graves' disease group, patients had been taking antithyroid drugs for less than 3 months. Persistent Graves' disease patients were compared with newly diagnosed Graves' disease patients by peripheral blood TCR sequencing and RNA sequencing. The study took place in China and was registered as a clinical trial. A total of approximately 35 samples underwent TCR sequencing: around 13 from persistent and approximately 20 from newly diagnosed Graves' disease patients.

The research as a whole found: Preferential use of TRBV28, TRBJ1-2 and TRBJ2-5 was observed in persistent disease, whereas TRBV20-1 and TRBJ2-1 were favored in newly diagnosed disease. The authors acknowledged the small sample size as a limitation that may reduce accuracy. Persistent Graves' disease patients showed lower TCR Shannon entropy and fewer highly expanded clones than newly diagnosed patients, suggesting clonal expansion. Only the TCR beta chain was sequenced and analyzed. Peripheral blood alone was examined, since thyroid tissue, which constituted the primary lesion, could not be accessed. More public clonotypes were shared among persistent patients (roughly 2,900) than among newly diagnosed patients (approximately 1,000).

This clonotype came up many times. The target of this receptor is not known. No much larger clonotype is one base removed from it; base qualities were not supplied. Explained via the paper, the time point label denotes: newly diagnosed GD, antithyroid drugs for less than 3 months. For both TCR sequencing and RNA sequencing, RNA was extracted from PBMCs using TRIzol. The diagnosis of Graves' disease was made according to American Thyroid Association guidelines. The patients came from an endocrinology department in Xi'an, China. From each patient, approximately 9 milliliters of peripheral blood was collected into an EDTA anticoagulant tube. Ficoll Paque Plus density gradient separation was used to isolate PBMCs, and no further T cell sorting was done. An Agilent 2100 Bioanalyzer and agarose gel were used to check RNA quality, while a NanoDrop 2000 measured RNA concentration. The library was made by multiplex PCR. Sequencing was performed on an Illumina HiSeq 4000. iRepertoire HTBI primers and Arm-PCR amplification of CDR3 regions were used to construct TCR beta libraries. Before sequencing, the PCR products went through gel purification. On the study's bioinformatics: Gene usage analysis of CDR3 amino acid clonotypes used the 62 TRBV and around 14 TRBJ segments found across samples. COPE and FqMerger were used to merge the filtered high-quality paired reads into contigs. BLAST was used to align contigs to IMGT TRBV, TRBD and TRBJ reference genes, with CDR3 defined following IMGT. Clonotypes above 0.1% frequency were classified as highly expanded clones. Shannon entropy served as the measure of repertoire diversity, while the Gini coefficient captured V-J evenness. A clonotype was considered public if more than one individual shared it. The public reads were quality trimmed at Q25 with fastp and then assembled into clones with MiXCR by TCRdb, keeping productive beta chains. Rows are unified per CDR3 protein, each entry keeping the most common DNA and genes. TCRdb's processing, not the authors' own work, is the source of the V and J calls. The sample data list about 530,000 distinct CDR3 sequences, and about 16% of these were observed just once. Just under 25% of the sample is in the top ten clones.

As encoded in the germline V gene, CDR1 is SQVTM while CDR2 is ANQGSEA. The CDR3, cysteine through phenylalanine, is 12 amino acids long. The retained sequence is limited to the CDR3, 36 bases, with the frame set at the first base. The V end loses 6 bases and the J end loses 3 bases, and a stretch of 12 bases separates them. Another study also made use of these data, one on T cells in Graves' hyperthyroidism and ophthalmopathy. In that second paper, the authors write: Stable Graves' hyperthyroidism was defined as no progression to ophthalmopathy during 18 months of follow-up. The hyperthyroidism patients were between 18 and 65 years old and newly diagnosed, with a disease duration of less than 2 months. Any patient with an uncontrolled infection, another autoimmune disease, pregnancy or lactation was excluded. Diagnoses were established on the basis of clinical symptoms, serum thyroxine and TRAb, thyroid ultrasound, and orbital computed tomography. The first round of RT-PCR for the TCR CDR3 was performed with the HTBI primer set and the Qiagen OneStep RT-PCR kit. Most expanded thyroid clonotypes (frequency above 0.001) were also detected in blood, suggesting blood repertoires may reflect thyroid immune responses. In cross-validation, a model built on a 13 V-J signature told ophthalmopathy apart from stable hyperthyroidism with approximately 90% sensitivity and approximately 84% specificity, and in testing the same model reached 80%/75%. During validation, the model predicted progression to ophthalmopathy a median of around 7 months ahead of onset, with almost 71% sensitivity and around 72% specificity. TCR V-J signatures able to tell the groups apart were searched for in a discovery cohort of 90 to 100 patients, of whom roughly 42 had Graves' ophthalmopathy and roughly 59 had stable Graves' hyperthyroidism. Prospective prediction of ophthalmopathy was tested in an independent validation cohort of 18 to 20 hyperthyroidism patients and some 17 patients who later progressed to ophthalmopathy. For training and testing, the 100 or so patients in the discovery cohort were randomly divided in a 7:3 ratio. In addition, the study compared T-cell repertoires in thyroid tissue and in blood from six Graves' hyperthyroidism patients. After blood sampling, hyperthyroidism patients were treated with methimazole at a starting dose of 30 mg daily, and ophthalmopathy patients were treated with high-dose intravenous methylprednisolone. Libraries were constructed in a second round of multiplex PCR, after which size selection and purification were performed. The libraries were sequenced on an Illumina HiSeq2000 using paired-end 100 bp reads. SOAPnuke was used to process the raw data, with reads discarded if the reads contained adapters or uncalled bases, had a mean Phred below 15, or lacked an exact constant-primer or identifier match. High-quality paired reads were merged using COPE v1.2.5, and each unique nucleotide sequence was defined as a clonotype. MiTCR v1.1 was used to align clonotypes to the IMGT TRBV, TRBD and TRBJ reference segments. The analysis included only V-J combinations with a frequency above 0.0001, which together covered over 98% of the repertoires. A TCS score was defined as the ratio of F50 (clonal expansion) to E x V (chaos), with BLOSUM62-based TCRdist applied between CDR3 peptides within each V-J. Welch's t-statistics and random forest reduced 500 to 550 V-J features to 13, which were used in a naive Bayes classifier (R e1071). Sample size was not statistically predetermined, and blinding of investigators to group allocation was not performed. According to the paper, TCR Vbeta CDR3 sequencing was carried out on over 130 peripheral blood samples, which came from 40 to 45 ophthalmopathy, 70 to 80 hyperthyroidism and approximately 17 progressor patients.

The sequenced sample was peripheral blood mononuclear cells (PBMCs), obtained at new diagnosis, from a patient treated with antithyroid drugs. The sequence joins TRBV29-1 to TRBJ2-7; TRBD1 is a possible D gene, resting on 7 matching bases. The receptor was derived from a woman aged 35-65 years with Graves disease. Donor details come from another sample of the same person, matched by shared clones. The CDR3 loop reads CSVRDSYYEQYF. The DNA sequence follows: TGCAGCGTGCGGGACAGCTACTACGAGCAGTACTTC.